Below are 24 T cell receptor beta chains sequenced from a single sample in a study of T cell responses to AZD1222 COVID-19 vaccine. Method: immunoSEQ multiplex PCR; TCRdb's copy keeps in-frame clones and lacks some. The sample records approximately 110,000 clones, more than 70% being singletons. The sequenced sample was peripheral blood, obtained on day 0 of AZD1222 vaccination. The receptors shown here come from an adult in good health.

The chain employs TRBV5-4 and TRBJ2-3; D assignment may be TRBD1 or TRBD2 (5 bases each). Germline CDR1 SGHNT, CDR2 YYREEE (reference sequence). The CDR3 totals 17 residues. Deletions cut 0 bases from V and 1 base from J, with 15 bases between. CDR3 loop: CASSLAGTLGGTDTQYF. CDR3 in DNA: TGTGCCAGCAGCTTGGCCGGGACCTTGGGTGGCACAGATACGCAGTATTTT.

Turning to this clone: Sequence at one end of the junction differs from germline and may be a read error. The rearrangement joins TRBV5-1 to TRBJ2-7, with unresolved D. The length of the CDR3 is 14 residues. Germline-derived CDR1 and CDR2 are SGHRS and YFSETQ. The CDR3 is CASRLGEVGYEQYF. The CDR3, as DNA: TGCGCCAGCAGGTTGGGTGAGGTCGGCTACGAGCAGTACTTC.

This clone has a handful of counts. The chain uses TRBV19 and TRBJ1-5, with 8 bases lining up with TRBD1. This CDR3 contains 17 residues. V was clipped by 2 bases and J by 1 base; unmatched bases: 7. Germline CDR1 is LNHDA and CDR2 is SQIVND (reference sequence). CDR3 sequence: CASSIYAGGQSNQPQHF. The CDR3 DNA follows: TGTGCCAGTAGTATATACGCAGGGGGCCAAAGCAATCAGCCCCAGCATTTT. The whole variable domain, filled in from reference TRBV19 and TRBJ1-5, reads DGGITQSPKYLFRKEGQNVTLSCEQNLNHDAMYWYRQDPGQGLRLIYYSQIVNDFQKGDIAEGYSVSREKKESFPLTVTSAQKNPTAFYLCASSIYAGGQSNQPQHFGDGTRLSIL.

The genes are TRBV19 and TRBJ2-7; 7 positions match TRBD1. Germline loops: CDR1 LNHDA, CDR2 SQIVND (reference sequence). J was trimmed by 4 bases and V by 6 bases; bases with no gene match: 15. CDR3 length: 16 amino acids. The CDR3 loop reads CASSRQGQRTLYEQYF. CDR3 coding DNA: TGTGCCAGTAGCCGTCAGGGACAGAGGACACTATACGAGCAGTACTTC. Variable domain in full (rest from reference TRBV19 and TRBJ2-7): DGGITQSPKYLFRKEGQNVTLSCEQNLNHDAMYWYRQDPGQGLRLIYYSQIVNDFQKGDIAEGYSVSREKKESFPLTVTSAQKNPTAFYLCASSRQGQRTLYEQYFGPGTRLTVT.

The chain uses TRBV18 and TRBJ1-5; no firm D call. Trimming cost V 2 bases and J 8 bases, with 7 bases left between them. Germline CDR1 and CDR2: KGHSH and LQKENI. CDR3 size: 12 residues. Here the CDR3 reads CASSPGSEPQHF. CDR3 DNA sequence: TGTGCCAGCTCACCAGGGTCGGAGCCCCAGCATTTT.

The genes are TRBV19 and TRBJ2-1, with D perhaps matching TRBD1 or TRBD2 (6 bases each). The V gene's germline CDR1 is LNHDA and CDR2 SQIVND (reference sequence). With 3 bases removed from V and 9 bases from J, the gap between germline ends came to 12 bases. The CDR3 length is 13 residues. The CDR3 loop is CASSIDPGAEQFF. In DNA, the CDR3 is TGTGCCAGTAGTATCGACCCGGGGGCTGAGCAGTTCTTC.

This chain connects TRBV30 to TRBJ1-5; D gene uncertain. The germline V gene encodes CDR1 GTSNPN and CDR2 SVGIG (reference sequence). V lost 0 bases to trimming and J lost 7 bases, with 10 bases between them. The CDR3 has 13 residues. The CDR3 nucleotides read TGTGCCTGGAGTGTAAAGGGTGGCCAGCCCCAGCATTTT. Its translation: CAWSVKGGQPQHF.

This rearrangement joins TRBV27 to TRBJ2-7; D gene unclear. V shed 8 bases and J shed 6 bases, with 11 bases lying between them. The length of the CDR3 is 11 residues. The V gene's germline CDR1 is MNHEY and CDR2 SMNVEV (reference sequence). The CDR3 coding sequence is TGTGCCAGCCGTTCGGGTCGCGAGCAGTACTTC. Translating it yields CASRSGREQYF.

V gene TRBV7-9 combines with J gene TRBJ1-1, with D tentatively TRBD1 (5 bases). CDR3 length: 14 amino acids. The germline CDR1 and CDR2 sequences are SEHNR and FQNEAQ (reference sequence). The V end was cut by 2 bases, the J end by 4 bases, with 11 bases between. DNA for the CDR3: TGTGCCAGCAGCTTACAGCAGGGAGGCACTGAAGCTTTCTTT. Its protein product is CASSLQQGGTEAFF.

The chain links TRBV27 to TRBJ1-6; 7 bases are shared with TRBD1. The CDR3 runs to 14 residues. V dropped 3 bases and J dropped 9; count of bases not matched to a gene: 5. Germline V gene data show CDR1 as MNHEY and CDR2 as SMNVEV (reference sequence). DNA for the CDR3: TGTGCCAGCAGTTTCGGACAGGCAGGTTCACCCCTCCACTTT. Translating gives CASSFGQAGSPLHF.

CDR3 DNA: TGTGCCAGCAGCCAAGGGACTAGCGGGACTGTCACAGATACGCAGTATTTT. It translates to CASSQGTSGTVTDTQYF. The chain is built from TRBV9 and TRBJ2-3; 13 bases align to TRBD2. J gave up 2 bases and V 4 bases, and 7 bases lay outside the gene matches. CDR3 length: 17 amino acids. Germline values: CDR1 SGDLS, CDR2 YYNGEE. Complete variable domain (other parts from reference TRBV9 and TRBJ2-3): DSGVTQTPKHLITATGQRVTLRCSPRSGDLSVYWYQQSLDQGLQFLIQYYNGEERAKGNILERFSAQQFPDLHSELNLSSLELGDSALYFCASSQGTSGTVTDTQYFGPGTRLTVL.

This chain connects TRBV2 to TRBJ2-6; D is undetermined. V dropped 6 bases and J dropped 0 bases, with 9 bases sitting between them. The CDR3 loop spans 15 amino acids. Germline values: CDR1 SNHLY, CDR2 FYNNEI. The chain's CDR3 is CASRQGYSGANVLTF. The DNA of the CDR3 is TGTGCCAGCAGACAAGGGTACTCTGGGGCCAACGTCCTGACTTTC.

This clone came up once. The J gene is TRBJ2-3, the V gene TRBV7-6; D unresolved. Trimming shortened V by 3 bases and J by 1 base, and 2 bases separated the two germline ends. The CDR3 length is 12 residues. Germline lookup yields CDR1 SGHVS and CDR2 FNYEAQ. DNA for the CDR3: TGTGCCAGCAGCTTGGGCACAGATACGCAGTATTTT. Translating it yields CASSLGTDTQYF. The full variable domain, its missing parts supplied by reference TRBV7-6 and TRBJ2-3, is GAGVSQSPRYKVTKRGQDVALRCDPISGHVSLYWYRQALGQGPEFLTYFNYEAQQDKSGLPNDRFSAERPEGSISTLTIQRTEQRDSAMYRCASSLGTDTQYFGPGTRLTVL.

The chain uses TRBV11-2 and TRBJ1-5; D gene uncertain. Trimming removed 2 bases at V and 3 bases at J, with 5 bases between. CDR1 is SGHAT and CDR2 is FQNNGV in the germline V gene. The CDR3 loop spans 13 amino acids. The CDR3 sequence is CASSLSVNQPQHF. The CDR3 DNA is TGTGCCAGCAGCTTAAGCGTCAATCAGCCCCAGCATTTT. The complete variable domain, with remaining parts taken from reference TRBV11-2 and TRBJ1-5, reads EAGVAQSPRYKIIEKRQSVAFWCNPISGHATLYWYQQILGQGPKLLIQFQNNGVVDDSQLPKDRFSAERLKGVDSTLKIQPAKLEDSAVYLCASSLSVNQPQHFGDGTRLSIL.

This clone has a single count. The chain combines TRBV6-5 with TRBJ2-7, with D possibly matching TRBD2 (6 bases). Germline V gene data show CDR1 as MNHEY and CDR2 as SVGAGI. V lost 6 bases, J lost 3 bases, and 12 bases lay in between. The CDR3 runs to 13 residues. CDR3 amino acids: CASRRDSLYEQYF. The CDR3 DNA follows: TGTGCCAGCAGGAGGGACTCCCTCTACGAGCAGTACTTC.

The genes are TRBV7-3 and TRBJ2-1, with 7 bases lining up with TRBD1. CDR3 length equals 17 residues. The trim removed 5 bases at V and 7 bases at J, leaving 17 bases unmatched. In germline, CDR1 is SGHTA, CDR2 FQGTGA. CDR3 loop: CASSRISGLGRGNEQFF. CDR3 bases: TGTGCCAGCAGCCGTATAAGCGGTCTCGGCAGGGGGAATGAGCAGTTCTTC.

This clone was observed a few times. The V gene is TRBV6-5, the J gene TRBJ2-2, with D possibly matching TRBD2 (5 bases). CDR1 and CDR2 (germline): MNHEY, SVGAGI. The CDR3 sequence is 15 residues long. V was shortened by 7 bases and J by 1 base, with 13 bases between the two germline ends. CDR3 amino acids: CASTFSRGNTGELFF. The CDR3 coding sequence is TGTGCCAGCACCTTTTCTCGGGGGAACACCGGGGAGCTGTTTTTT.

The chain recombines TRBV3-1 (or the pseudogene TRBV3-2) with TRBJ1-6; tentative D call: TRBD1 (5 bases). The CDR3 totals 15 residues. CDR1 is LGHDT, CDR2 YNNKEL, per germline (reference sequence). Trimming removed 0 bases at V and 10 bases at J, with 13 bases between. The CDR3 region has the DNA TGTGCCAGCAGCCAAGATCGGAGGGGTAGGTCACCCCTCCACTTT. Protein product: CASSQDRRGRSPLHF.

This chain connects TRBV19 to TRBJ2-1, with D possibly being TRBD1 (5 bases). Trimming took 5 bases from V and 8 from J, leaving 13 bases between them. From germline, CDR1 is LNHDA and CDR2 SQIVND (reference sequence). This CDR3 region has 13 residues. The CDR3 loop is CASSLGVRHEQFF. In DNA form, the CDR3 reads TGTGCCAGTAGTCTAGGGGTTCGCCATGAGCAGTTCTTC.

The V call is TRBV4-2, the J call TRBJ2-7; D is uncertain. Trimming stripped 4 bases from V and 6 bases from J, with 10 bases between. The CDR3 consists of 12 residues. CDR1 and CDR2 (germline): LGHNA, YNFKEQ. In DNA, the CDR3 is TGTGCCAGCAGCCCGTCTAGTACCGAGCAGTACTTC. Its translation is CASSPSSTEQYF.

This rearrangement joins TRBV7-2 to TRBJ1-1; D is perhaps TRBD1 (5 bases). In germline, CDR1 is SGHTA, CDR2 FQGNSA. The ends were cut back, 5 bases at V and 0 bases at J, with 16 bases in the middle. The length of the CDR3 is 16 residues. The CDR3 sequence: CASSLEGIRMNTEAFF. In DNA, the CDR3 is TGTGCCAGCAGCCTGGAGGGGATTCGGATGAACACTGAAGCTTTCTTT. The whole variable domain, filled in from reference TRBV7-2 and TRBJ1-1, reads GAGVSQSPSNKVTEKGKDVELRCDPISGHTALYWYRQSLGQGLEFLIYFQGNSAPDKSGLPSDRFSAERTGGSVSTLTIQRTQQEDSAVYLCASSLEGIRMNTEAFFGQGTRLTVV.

The V gene is TRBV28, the J gene TRBJ1-6, with D unresolved. The germline gives CDR1 MDHEN, CDR2 SYDVKM. V lost 5 bases to trimming and J lost 7 bases, with 18 bases between them. CDR3 length equals 16 residues. The CDR3 DNA follows: TGTGCCAGCAGTCCGCCAAGAGGGTCCAGGAATTCACCCCTCCACTTT. Translating gives CASSPPRGSRNSPLHF.

V and J are TRBV10-1 and TRBJ2-3; 10 positions agree with TRBD2. The junction had 9 bases not matched to a gene; V was cut back by 3 bases and J by 6 bases. The CDR3 sequence is 16 residues long. CDR1 is WNHNN, CDR2 SYGVQD, per germline (reference sequence). The chain's CDR3 is CASSEGASGSGDTQYF. In nucleotides, the CDR3 is TGCGCCAGCAGTGAAGGCGCTAGCGGGAGTGGGGATACGCAGTATTTT.

The chain recombines TRBV19 with TRBJ2-1; 8 bases fit TRBD2. Trimming took 6 bases from V and 5 from J; bases not matched to a gene: 6. Per germline, CDR1 LNHDA and CDR2 SQIVND (reference sequence). The CDR3 consists of 14 residues. The CDR3 bases are TGTGCCAGTAGGCTGACTAGCGCACACAATGAGCAGTTCTTC. Translated, it gives CASRLTSAHNEQFF.